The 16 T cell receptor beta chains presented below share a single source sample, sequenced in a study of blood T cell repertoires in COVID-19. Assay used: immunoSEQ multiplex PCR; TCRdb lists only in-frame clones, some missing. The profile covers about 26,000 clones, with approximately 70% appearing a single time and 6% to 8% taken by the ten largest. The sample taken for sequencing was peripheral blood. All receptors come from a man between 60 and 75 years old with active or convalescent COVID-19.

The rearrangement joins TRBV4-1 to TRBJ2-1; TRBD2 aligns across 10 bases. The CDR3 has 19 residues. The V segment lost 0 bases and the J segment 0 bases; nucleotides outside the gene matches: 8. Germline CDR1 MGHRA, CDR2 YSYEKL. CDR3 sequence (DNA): TGCGCCAGCAGCCAAGATCCTCGGTCTAGCGGGAGCTCCTACAATGAGCAGTTCTTC. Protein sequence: CASSQDPRSSGSSYNEQFF.

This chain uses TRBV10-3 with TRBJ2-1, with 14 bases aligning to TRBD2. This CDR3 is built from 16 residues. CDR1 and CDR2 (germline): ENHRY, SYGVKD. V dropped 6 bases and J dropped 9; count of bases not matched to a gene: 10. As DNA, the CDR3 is TGTGCCATCAGCTCCACCGGGACTAGCGGGGGTGGTGAGCAGTTCTTC. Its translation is CAISSTGTSGGGEQFF.

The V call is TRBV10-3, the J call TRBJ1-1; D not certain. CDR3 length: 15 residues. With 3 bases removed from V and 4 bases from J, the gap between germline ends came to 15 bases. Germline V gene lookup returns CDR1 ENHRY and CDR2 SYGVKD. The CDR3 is CAISEGGRMITEAFF. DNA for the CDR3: TGTGCCATCAGTGAAGGCGGGCGGATGATCACTGAAGCTTTCTTT.

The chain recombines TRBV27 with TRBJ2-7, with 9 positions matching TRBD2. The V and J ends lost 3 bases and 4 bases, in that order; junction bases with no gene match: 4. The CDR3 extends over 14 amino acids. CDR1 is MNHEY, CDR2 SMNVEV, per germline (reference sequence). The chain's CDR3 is CASSLGLAGYEQYF. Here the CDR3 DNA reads TGTGCCAGCAGTTTGGGACTAGCTGGATACGAGCAGTACTTC.

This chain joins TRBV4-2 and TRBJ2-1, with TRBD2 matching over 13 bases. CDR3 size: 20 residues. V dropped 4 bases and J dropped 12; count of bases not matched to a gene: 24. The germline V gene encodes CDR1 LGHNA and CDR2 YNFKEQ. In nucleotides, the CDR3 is TGTGCCAGCAGCCCCCCCCCGACTAGCGGGGGGCCCCCTCCTACGGGTTGGCAGTTCTTC. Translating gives CASSPPPTSGGPPPTGWQFF.

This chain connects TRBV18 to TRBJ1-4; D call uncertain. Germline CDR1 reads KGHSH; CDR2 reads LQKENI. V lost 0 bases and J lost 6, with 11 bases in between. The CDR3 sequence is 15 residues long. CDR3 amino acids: CASSPPEREYEKLFF. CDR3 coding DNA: TGTGCCAGCTCACCACCAGAGAGGGAATATGAAAAACTGTTTTTT.

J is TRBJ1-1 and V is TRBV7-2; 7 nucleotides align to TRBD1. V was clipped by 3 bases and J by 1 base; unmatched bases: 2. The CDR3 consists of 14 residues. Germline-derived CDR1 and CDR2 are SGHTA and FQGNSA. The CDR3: CASSFWTGNTEAFF. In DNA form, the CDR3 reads TGTGCCAGCAGCTTTTGGACAGGGAACACTGAAGCTTTCTTT.

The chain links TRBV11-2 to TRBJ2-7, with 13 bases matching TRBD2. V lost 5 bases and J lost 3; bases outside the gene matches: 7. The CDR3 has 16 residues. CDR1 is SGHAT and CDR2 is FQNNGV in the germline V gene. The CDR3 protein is CASSLTSGRALYEQYF. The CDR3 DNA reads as TGTGCCAGCAGCCTTACTAGCGGGAGGGCCCTCTACGAGCAGTACTTC.

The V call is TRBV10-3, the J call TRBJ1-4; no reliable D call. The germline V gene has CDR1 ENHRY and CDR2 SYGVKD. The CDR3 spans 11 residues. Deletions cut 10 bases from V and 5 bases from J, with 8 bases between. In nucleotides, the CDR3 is TGTGCCAGCGACACAAATGAAAAACTGTTTTTT. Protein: CASDTNEKLFF.

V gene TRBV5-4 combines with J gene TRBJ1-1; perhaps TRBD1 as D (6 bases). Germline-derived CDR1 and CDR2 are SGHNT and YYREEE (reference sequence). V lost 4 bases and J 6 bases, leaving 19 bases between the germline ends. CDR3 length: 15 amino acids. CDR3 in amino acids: CASSMNRVGFAEAFF. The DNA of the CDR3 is TGTGCCAGCAGCATGAACAGGGTAGGGTTCGCTGAAGCTTTCTTT. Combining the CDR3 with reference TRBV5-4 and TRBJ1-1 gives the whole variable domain ETGVTQSPTHLIKTRGQQVTLRCSSQSGHNTVSWYQQALGQGPQFIFQYYREEENGRGNFPPRFSGLQFPNYSSELNVNALELDDSALYLCASSMNRVGFAEAFFGQGTRLTVV.

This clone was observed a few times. CDR3 sequence (DNA): TGCAGGGCCGCCGAGGCAAAGGAAGCTTTCTTT. It specifies CRAAEAKEAFF. The V call is TRBV20-1, the J call TRBJ1-1; D call uncertain. The CDR3 totals 11 residues. Looked up from germline, CDR1 is DFQATT and CDR2 is SNEGSKA (reference sequence).

CDR3 protein: CASSPQRELVNEQFF. The CDR3 coding sequence is TGCGCCAGCAGCCCCCAGCGGGAGTTAGTAAATGAGCAGTTCTTC. The chain joins TRBV5-1 to TRBJ2-1; 8 bases map to TRBD2. V lost 4 bases to trimming and J lost 7 bases; unmatched junction nucleotides: 10. This CDR3 has 15 amino acids. In germline, CDR1 is SGHRS, CDR2 YFSETQ. Supplemented by reference TRBV5-1 and TRBJ2-1, the full variable domain reads KAGVTQTPRYLIKTRGQQVTLSCSPISGHRSVSWYQQTPGQGLQFLFEYFSETQRNKGNFPGRFSGRQFSNSRSEMNVSTLELGDSALYLCASSPQRELVNEQFFGPGTRLTVL.

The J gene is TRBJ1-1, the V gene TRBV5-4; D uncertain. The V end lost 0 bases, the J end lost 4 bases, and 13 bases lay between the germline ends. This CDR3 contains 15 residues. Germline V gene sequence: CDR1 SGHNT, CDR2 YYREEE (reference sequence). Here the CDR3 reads CASSLAGLSGTEAFF. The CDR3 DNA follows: TGTGCCAGCAGCTTGGCCGGATTAAGCGGCACTGAAGCTTTCTTT.

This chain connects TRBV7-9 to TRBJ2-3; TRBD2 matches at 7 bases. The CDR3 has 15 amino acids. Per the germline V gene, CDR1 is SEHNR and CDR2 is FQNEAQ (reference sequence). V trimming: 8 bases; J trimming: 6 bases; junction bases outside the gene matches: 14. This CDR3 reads CASGPLMTSLDTQYF. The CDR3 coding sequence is TGTGCCAGCGGACCTCTGATGACTAGCCTCGATACGCAGTATTTT.

CDR3 coding DNA: TGTGCCAGCAGAGACAGCCTCTCCAAAAACATTCAGTACTTC. This gives the protein CASRDSLSKNIQYF. The chain links TRBV6-5 to TRBJ2-4; D is perhaps TRBD1 (5 bases). Germline V CDR1 and CDR2: MNHEY, SVGAGI. Trimming took off 6 bases at V and 2 bases at J, with 11 bases between the two ends. This CDR3 region has 14 residues.

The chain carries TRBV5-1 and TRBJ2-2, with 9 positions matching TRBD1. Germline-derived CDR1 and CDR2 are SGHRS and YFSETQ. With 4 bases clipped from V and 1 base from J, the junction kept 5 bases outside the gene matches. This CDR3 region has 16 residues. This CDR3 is CASSPGTGMNTGELFF. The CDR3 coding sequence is TGCGCCAGCAGCCCCGGGACAGGGATGAACACCGGGGAGCTGTTTTTT.